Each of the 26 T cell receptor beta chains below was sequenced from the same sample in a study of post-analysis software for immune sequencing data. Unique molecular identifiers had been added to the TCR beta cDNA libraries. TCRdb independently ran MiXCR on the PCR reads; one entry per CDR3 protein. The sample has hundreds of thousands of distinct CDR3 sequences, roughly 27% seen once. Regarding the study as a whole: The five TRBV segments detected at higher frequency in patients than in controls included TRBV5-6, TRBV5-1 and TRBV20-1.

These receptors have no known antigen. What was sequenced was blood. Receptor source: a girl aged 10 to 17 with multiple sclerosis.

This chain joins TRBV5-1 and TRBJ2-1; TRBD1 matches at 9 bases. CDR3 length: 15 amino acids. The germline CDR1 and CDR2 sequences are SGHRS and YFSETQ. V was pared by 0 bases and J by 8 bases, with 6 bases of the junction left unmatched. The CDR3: CASSLEGQGWDEQFF. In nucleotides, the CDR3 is TGCGCCAGCAGCTTGGAGGGACAGGGTTGGGATGAGCAGTTCTTC.

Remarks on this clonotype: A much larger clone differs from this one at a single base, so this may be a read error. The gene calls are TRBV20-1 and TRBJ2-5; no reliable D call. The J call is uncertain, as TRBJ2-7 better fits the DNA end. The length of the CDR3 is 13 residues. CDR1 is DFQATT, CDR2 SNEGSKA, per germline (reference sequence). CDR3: CSASRTVPHEQYF. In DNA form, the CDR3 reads TGCAGTGCTAGCCGGACGGTTCCCCACGAGCAGTACTTC.

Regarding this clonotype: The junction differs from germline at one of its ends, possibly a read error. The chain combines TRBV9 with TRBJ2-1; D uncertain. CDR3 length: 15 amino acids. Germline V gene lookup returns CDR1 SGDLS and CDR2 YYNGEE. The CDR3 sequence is CAGSDATVTYNEQFF. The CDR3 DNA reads TGTGCCGGCAGCGATGCGACTGTAACTTACAATGAGCAGTTCTTC.

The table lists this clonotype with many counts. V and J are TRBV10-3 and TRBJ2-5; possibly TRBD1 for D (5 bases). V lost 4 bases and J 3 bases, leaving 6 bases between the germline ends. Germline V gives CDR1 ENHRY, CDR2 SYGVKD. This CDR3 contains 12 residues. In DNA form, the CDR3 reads TGTGCCATCAGTGGGGGCGAAGAGACCCAGTACTTC. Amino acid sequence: CAISGGEETQYF.

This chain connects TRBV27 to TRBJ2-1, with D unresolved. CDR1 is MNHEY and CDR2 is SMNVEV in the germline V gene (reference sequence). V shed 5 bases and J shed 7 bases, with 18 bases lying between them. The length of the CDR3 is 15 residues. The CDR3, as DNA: TGTGCCAGCAGTCCCCCCCGCGCAGGTGTGAATGAGCAGTTCTTC. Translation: CASSPPRAGVNEQFF.

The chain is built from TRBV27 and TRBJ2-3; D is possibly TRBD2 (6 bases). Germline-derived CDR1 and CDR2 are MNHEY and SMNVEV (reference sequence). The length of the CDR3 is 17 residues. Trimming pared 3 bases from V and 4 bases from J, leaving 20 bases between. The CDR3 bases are TGTGCCAGCAGTTTTTCTTGGGACTGGGAGGTGGCAGATACGCAGTATTTT. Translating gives CASSFSWDWEVADTQYF.

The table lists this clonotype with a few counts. The CDR3 loop reads CSVETGGTGTEAFF. CDR3 in DNA: TGCAGCGTTGAAACAGGAGGAACTGGGACTGAAGCTTTCTTT. The gene calls are TRBV29-1 and TRBJ1-1; tentatively, D is TRBD1 (5 bases). This CDR3 is 14 amino acids long. V lost 2 bases and J 5 bases, leaving 15 bases between the germline ends. Germline CDR1 SQVTM, CDR2 ANQGSEA.

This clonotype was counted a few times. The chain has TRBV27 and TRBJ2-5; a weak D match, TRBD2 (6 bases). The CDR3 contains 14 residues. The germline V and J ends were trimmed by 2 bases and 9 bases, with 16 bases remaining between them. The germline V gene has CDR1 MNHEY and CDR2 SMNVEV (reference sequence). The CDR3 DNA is TGTGCCAGCAGTTTAGCGGGGTCGGGTCGGGCCCAGTACTTC. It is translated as CASSLAGSGRAQYF.

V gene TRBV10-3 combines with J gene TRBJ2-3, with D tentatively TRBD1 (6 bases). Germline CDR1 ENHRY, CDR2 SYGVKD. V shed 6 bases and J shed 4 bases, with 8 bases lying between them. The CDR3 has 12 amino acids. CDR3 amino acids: CAIRAGADTQYF. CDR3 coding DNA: TGTGCCATCAGAGCAGGGGCAGATACGCAGTATTTT.

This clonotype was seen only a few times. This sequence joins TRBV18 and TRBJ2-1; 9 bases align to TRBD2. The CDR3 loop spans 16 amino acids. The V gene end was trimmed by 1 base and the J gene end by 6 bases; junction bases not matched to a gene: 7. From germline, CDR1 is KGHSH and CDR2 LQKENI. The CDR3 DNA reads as TGTGCCAGCTCACCACTAGCGGGGGCTCCTTCCAATGAGCAGTTCTTC. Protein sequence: CASSPLAGAPSNEQFF.

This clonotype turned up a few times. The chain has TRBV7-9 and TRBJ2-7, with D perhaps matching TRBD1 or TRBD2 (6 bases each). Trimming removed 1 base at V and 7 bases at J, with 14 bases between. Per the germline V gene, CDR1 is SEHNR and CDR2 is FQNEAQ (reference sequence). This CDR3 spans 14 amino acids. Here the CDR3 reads CASSLVDGGGEQYF. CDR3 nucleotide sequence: TGTGCCAGCAGCTTAGTGGACGGAGGGGGTGAGCAGTACTTC.

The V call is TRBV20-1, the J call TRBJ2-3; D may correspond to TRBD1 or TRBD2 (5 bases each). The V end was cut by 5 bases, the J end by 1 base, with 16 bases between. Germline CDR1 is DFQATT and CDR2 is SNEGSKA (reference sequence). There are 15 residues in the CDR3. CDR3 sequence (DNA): TGCAGTGCTGGGACCATGGGGCTACGCACAGATACGCAGTATTTT. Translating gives CSAGTMGLRTDTQYF.

The CDR3 bases are TGTGCCAGCAGTACCGGAGTGGCTAGCGGGCGCCGGTCCTACAATGAGCAGTTCTTC. Translating gives CASSTGVASGRRSYNEQFF. The chain is built from TRBV6-1 and TRBJ2-1; 8 nucleotides align to TRBD2. V lost 5 bases to trimming and J lost 1 base; unmatched junction nucleotides: 16. Germline V gene sequence: CDR1 MNHNS, CDR2 SASEGT. This CDR3 region has 19 residues.

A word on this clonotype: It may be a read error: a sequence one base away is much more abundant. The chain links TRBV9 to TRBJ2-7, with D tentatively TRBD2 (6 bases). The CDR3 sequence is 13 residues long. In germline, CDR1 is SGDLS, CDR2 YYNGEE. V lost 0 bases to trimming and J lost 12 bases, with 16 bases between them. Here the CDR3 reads CASSVGGTETRYF. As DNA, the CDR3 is TGTGCCAGCAGCGTAGGCGGGACCGAGACCCGGTACTTC. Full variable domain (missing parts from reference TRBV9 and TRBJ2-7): DSGVTQTPKHLITATGQRVTLRCSPRSGDLSVYWYQQSLDQGLQFLIQYYNGEERAKGNILERFSAQQFPDLHSELNLSSLELGDSALYFCASSVGGTETRYFGPGTRLTVT.

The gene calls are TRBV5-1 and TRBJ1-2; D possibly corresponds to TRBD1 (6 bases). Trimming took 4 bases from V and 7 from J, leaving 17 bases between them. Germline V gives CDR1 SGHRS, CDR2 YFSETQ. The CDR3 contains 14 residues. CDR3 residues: CASSPPGTTGGYTF. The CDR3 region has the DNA TGCGCCAGCAGCCCCCCCGGGACAACGGGTGGCTACACCTTC.

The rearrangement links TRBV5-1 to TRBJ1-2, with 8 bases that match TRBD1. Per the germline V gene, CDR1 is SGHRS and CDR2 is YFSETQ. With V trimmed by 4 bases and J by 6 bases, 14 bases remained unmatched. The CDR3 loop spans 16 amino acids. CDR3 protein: CASSARAGGARDGYTF. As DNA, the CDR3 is TGCGCCAGCAGCGCCAGGGCAGGGGGCGCGCGGGATGGCTACACCTTC.

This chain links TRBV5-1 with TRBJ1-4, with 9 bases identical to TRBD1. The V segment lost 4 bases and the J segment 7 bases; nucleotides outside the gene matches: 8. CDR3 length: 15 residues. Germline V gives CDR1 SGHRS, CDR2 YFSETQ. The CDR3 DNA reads TGCGCCAGCAGCCGGGGACAGGGAGGGGGTGAAAAACTGTTTTTT. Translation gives CASSRGQGGGEKLFF.

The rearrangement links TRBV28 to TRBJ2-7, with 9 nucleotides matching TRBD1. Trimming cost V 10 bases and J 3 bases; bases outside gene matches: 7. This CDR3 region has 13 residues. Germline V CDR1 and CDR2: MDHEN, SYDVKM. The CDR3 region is CATCRDRDYEQYF. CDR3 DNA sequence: TGTGCCACCTGCCGGGACAGGGACTACGAGCAGTACTTC.

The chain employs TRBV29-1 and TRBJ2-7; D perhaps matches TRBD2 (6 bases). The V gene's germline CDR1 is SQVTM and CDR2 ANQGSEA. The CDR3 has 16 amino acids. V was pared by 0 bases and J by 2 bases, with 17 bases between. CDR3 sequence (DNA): TGCAGCGTTGAAGATCCGGCGCGGGGTCCTACCTACGAGCAGTACTTC. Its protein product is CSVEDPARGPTYEQYF.

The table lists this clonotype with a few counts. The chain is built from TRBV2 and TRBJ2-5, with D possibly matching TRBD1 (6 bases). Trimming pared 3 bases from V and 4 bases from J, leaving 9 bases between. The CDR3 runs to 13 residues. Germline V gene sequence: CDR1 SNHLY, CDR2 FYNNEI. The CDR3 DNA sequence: TGTGCCAGCAGTGAGGGGGCGGGAGAGACCCAGTACTTC. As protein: CASSEGAGETQYF.

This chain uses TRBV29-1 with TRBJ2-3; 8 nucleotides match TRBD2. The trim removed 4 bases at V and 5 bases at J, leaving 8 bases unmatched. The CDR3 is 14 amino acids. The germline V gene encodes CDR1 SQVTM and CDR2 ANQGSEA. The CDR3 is CSVAPSGRRDTQYF. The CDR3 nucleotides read TGCAGCGTTGCCCCCAGCGGGAGAAGAGATACGCAGTATTTT.

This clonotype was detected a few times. The CDR3 reads CASSQFRHSGVGYTF. The CDR3 DNA is TGCGCCAGCAGCCAATTTCGGCACAGCGGGGTGGGCTACACCTTC. The chain uses TRBV4-1 and TRBJ1-2; D remains unclear. CDR1 is MGHRA, CDR2 YSYEKL, per germline. V was pared by 2 bases and J by 8 bases, with 18 bases between. This CDR3 spans 15 amino acids.

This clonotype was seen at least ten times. The CDR3, as DNA: TGTGCCAGCAAGGACAGGGGCGCTGGGGCCAACGTCCTGACTTTC. This translates into CASKDRGAGANVLTF. J is TRBJ2-6 and V is TRBV6-5; the match to TRBD1 covers 9 bases. CDR3 length equals 15 residues. The V gene's germline CDR1 is MNHEY and CDR2 SVGAGI. The V segment lost 7 bases and the J segment 2 bases; nucleotides outside the gene matches: 3.

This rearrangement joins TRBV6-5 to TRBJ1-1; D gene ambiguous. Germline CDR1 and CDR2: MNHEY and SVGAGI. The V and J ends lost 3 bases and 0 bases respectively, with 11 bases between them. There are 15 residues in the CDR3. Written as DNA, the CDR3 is TGTGCCAGCAGTTATTGGCGGGAAGTGAACACTGAAGCTTTCTTT. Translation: CASSYWREVNTEAFF.

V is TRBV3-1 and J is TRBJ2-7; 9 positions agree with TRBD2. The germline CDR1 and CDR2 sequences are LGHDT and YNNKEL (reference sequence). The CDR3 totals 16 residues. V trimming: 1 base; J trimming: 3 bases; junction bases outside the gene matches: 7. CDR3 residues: CASSQGVSGRLYEQYF. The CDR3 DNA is TGTGCCAGCAGCCAAGGGGTTAGCGGGAGACTCTACGAGCAGTACTTC.

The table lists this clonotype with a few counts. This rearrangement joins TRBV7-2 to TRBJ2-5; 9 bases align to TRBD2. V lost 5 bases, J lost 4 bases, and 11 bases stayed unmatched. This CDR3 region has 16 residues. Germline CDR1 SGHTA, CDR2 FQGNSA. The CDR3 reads CASSPPRAGGLETQYF. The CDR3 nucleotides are TGTGCCAGCAGCCCTCCCAGAGCGGGGGGCCTAGAGACCCAGTACTTC.